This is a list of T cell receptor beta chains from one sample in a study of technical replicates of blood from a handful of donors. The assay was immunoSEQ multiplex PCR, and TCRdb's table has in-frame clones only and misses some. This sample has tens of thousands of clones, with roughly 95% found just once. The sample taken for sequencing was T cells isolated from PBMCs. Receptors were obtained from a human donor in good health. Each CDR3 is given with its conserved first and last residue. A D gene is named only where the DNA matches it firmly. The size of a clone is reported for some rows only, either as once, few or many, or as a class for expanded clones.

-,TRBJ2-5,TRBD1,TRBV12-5,CASGLVLTGGAETQYF,TGTGCTAGTGGTTTGGTTCTAACAGGGGGCGCAGAGACCCAGTACTTC
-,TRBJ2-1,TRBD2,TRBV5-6,CASSLLAGINEQFF,TGTGCCAGCAGCTTACTAGCGGGTATCAATGAGCAGTTCTTC
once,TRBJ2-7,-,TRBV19,CASSIDFSSYEQYF,TGTGCCAGTAGTATCGACTTCTCCTCCTACGAGCAGTACTTC
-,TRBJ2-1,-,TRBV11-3,CASSFGGPAYNEQFF,TGTGCCAGCAGCTTCGGCGGTCCGGCCTACAATGAGCAGTTCTTC
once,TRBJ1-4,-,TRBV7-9,CASSYSGTSNEKLFF,TGTGCCAGCAGCTATTCTGGCACCTCTAATGAAAAACTGTTTTTT
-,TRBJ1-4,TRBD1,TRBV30,CAGNRGTTNEKLFF,TGTGCCGGAAACAGGGGGACAACTAATGAAAAACTGTTTTTT
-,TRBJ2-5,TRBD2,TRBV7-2,CASSLGELAGGETQYF,TGTGCCAGCAGCCTAGGAGAACTAGCGGGAGGAGAGACCCAGTACTTC
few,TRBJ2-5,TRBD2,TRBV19,CASTLGGLAGETQYF,TGTGCCAGTACCTTGGGGGGACTAGCGGGGGAGACCCAGTACTTC
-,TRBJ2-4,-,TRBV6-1,CASSEAVWGTSYIQYF,TGTGCCAGCAGTGAAGCGGTTTGGGGGACAAGCTACATTCAGTACTTC
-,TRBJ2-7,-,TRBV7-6,CASSSHRDEQYF,TGTGCCAGCAGCTCCCACAGGGACGAGCAGTACTTC
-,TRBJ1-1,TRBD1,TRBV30,CASMDRWNTEAFF,TGTGCCTCTATGGACAGGTGGAACACTGAAGCTTTCTTT
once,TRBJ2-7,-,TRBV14,CASSPGYEQYF,TGTGCCAGCAGCCCCGGTTACGAGCAGTACTTC
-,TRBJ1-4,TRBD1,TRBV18,CASSPPGQGEEKLFF,TGTGCCAGCTCACCACCGGGACAGGGGGAGGAAAAACTGTTTTTT
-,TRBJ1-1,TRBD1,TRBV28,CASSSHTSGTGWGTEAFF,TGTGCCAGCAGTTCTCACACATCCGGGACAGGGTGGGGCACTGAAGCTTTCTTT
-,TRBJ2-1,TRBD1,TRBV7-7,CASSYRLQGEQFF,TGTGCTAGCAGCTACCGATTACAGGGGGAGCAGTTCTTC
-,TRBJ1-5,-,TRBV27,CASCSTPGGQPQHF,TGTGCCAGCTGTAGTACCCCGGGGGGTCAGCCCCAGCATTTT
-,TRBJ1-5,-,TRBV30,CAWTYGGVPYSNQPQHF,TGTGCCTGGACCTACGGGGGGGTCCCTTATAGCAATCAGCCCCAGCATTTT
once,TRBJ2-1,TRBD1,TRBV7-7,CASSPDRGNYNEQFF,TGTGCTAGCAGCCCAGACAGGGGGAACTACAATGAGCAGTTCTTC
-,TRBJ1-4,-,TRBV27,CASRPDGATNEKLFF,TGTGCCAGCAGACCAGACGGAGCAACTAATGAAAAACTGTTTTTT
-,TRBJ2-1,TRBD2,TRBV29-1,CSARTSGSDEQFF,TGCAGCGCAAGGACTAGCGGGAGTGACGAGCAGTTCTTC
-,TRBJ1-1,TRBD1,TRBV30,CAWSVQGGNTEAFF,TGTGCCTGGAGTGTACAGGGGGGTAACACTGAAGCTTTCTTT
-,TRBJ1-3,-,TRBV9,CASSVGQENTIYF,TGTGCCAGCAGCGTAGGACAGGAAAACACCATATATTTT
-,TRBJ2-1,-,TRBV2,CASNLLLSYNEQFF,TGTGCCAGCAATCTCCTCTTATCCTACAATGAGCAGTTCTTC
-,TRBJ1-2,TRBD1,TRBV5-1,CASSKTRGQDPYGYTF,TGCGCCAGCAGTAAAACCCGGGGACAGGATCCTTATGGCTACACCTTC
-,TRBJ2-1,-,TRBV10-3,CAISLPQLAASSYNEQFF,TGTGCCATCAGTCTCCCTCAACTAGCCGCTAGCTCCTACAATGAGCAGTTCTTC
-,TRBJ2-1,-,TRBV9,CASSRSPSGSYNEQFF,TGTGCCAGCAGCCGTAGCCCCAGCGGCTCCTACAATGAGCAGTTCTTC
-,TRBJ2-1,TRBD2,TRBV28,CASTSGGPGEQFF,TGTGCCAGCACGTCGGGAGGGCCAGGTGAGCAGTTCTTC
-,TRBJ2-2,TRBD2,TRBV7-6,CASRRLAVGELFF,TGTGCCAGCAGGCGACTAGCGGTGGGGGAGCTGTTTTTT
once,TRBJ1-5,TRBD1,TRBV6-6,CASSYIGGGNQPQHF,TGTGCCAGCAGTTATATAGGGGGCGGCAATCAGCCCCAGCATTTT
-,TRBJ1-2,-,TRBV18,CASSPALHSESGYTF,TGTGCCAGCTCACCTGCCCTCCATTCTGAAAGCGGCTACACCTTC
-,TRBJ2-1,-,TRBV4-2,CASSPAATGVADEQFF,TGTGCCAGCAGCCCCGCCGCAACGGGAGTAGCGGATGAGCAGTTCTTC
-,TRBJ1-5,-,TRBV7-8,CASSPDVDYQPQHF,TGTGCCAGCAGCCCCGACGTTGACTATCAGCCCCAGCATTTT
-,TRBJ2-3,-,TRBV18,CASSPSPGDTQYF,TGTGCCAGCTCACCCTCCCCAGGAGATACGCAGTATTTT